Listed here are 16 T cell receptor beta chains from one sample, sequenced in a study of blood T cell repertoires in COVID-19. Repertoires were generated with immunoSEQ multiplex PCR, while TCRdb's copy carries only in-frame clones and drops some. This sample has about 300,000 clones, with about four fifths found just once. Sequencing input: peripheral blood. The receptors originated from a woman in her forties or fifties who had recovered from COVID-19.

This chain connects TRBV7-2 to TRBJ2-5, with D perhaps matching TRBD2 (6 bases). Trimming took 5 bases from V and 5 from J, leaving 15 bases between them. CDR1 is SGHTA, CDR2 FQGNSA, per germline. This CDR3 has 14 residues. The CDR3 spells CASSLGLNGETQYF. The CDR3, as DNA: TGTGCCAGCAGCCTAGGACTAAATGGCGAGACCCAGTACTTC.

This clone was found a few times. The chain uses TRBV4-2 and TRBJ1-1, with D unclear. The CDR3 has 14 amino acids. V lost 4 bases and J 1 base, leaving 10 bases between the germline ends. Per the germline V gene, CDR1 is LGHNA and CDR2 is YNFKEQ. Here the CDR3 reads CASSPELSNTEAFF. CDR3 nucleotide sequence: TGTGCCAGCAGCCCGGAGCTTTCGAACACTGAAGCTTTCTTT.

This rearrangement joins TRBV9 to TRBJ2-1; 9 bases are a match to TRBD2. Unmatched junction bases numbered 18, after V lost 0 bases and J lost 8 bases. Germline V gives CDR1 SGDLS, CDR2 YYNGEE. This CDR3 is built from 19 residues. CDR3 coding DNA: TGTGCCAGCAGCGTAGATGAGGTGGCGCTAGCGGGGACCCGGGATGAGCAGTTCTTC. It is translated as CASSVDEVALAGTRDEQFF. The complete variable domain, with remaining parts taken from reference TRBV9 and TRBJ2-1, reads DSGVTQTPKHLITATGQRVTLRCSPRSGDLSVYWYQQSLDQGLQFLIQYYNGEERAKGNILERFSAQQFPDLHSELNLSSLELGDSALYFCASSVDEVALAGTRDEQFFGPGTRLTVL.

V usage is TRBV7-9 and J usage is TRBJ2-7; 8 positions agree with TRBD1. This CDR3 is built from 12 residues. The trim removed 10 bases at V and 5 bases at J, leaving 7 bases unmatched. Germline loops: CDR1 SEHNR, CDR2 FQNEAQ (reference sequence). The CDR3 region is CATGQGWDEQYF. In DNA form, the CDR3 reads TGTGCCACCGGACAGGGTTGGGACGAGCAGTACTTC.

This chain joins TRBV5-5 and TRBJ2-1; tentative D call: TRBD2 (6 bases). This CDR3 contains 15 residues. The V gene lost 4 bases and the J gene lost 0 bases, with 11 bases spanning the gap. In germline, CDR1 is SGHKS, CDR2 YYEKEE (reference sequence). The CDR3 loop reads CASSTAGPSYNEQFF. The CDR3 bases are TGTGCCAGCAGCACCGCGGGGCCCTCCTACAATGAGCAGTTCTTC.

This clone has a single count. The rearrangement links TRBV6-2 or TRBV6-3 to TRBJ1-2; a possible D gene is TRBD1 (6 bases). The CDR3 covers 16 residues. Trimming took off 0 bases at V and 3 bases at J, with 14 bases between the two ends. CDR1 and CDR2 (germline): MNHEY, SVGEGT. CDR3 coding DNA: TGTGCCAGCAGTTACTCGACAGTCTCAGGGGACTATGGCTACACCTTC. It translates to CASSYSTVSGDYGYTF.

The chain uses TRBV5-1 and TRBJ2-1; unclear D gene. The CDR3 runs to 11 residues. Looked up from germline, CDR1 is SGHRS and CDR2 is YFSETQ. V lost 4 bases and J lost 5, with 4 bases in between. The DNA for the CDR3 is TGCGCCAGCAGCCGTGACAATGAGCAGTTCTTC. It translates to CASSRDNEQFF.

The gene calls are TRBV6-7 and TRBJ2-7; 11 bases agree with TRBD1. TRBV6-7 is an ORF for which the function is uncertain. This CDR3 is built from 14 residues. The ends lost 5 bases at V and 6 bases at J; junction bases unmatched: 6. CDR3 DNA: TGTGCCAGCAGTGAGGACAGGGGGCTCGGCGAGCAGTACTTC. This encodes CASSEDRGLGEQYF.

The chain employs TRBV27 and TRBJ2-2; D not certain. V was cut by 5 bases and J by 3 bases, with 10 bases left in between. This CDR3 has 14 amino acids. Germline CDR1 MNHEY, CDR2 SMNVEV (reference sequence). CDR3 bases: TGTGCCAGCAGTCTCCGGGTCTACACCGGGGAGCTGTTTTTT. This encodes CASSLRVYTGELFF.

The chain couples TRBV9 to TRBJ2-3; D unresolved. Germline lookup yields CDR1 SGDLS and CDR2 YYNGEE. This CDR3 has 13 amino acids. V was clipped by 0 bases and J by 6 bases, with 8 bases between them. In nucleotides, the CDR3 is TGTGCCAGCAGCGTAGTCCTTCGGGATACGCAGTATTTT. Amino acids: CASSVVLRDTQYF.

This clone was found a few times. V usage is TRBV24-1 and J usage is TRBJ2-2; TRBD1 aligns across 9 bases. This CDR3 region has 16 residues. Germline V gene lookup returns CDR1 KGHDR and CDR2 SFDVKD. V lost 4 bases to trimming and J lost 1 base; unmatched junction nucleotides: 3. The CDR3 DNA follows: TGTGCCACCAGTGACCCGGGACAGGGGAACACCGGGGAGCTGTTTTTT. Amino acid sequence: CATSDPGQGNTGELFF.

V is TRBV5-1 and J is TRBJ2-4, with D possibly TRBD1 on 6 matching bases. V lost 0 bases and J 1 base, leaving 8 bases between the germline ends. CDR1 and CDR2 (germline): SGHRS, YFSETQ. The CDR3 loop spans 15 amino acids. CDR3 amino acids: CASSLGQGAKNIQYF. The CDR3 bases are TGCGCCAGCAGCTTGGGGCAGGGGGCCAAAAACATTCAGTACTTC.

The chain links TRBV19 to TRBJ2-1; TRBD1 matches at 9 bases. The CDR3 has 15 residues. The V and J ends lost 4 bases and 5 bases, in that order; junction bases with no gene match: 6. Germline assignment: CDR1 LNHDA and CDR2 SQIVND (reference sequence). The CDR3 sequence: CASSSPGQGNNEQFF. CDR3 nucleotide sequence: TGTGCCAGTAGTAGCCCGGGACAGGGCAACAATGAGCAGTTCTTC.

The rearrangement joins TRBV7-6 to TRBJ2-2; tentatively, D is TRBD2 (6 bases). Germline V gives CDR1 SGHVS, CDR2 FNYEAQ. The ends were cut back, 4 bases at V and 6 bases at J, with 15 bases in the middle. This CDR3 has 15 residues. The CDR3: CASSSGTLGSGELFF. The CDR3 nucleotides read TGTGCCAGCAGCTCCGGGACTCTGGGGTCCGGGGAGCTGTTTTTT.

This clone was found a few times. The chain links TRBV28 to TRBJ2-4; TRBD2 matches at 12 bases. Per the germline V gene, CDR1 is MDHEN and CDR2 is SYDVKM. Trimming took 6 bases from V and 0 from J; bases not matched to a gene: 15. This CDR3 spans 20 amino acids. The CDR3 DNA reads TGTGCCAGCAGCCACTTGCCGCTAGCGGGAGGGCGGGGAGCCAAAAACATTCAGTACTTC. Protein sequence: CASSHLPLAGGRGAKNIQYF.

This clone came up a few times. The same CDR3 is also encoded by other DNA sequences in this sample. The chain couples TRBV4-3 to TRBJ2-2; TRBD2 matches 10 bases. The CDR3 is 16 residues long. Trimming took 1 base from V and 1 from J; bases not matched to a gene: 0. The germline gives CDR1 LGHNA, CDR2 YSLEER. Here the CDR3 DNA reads TGCGCCAGCAGCCAAGGACTAGCGGGGAACACCGGGGAGCTGTTTTTT. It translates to CASSQGLAGNTGELFF.